This TCR beta chain was sequenced in a study of blood T cell repertoires in COVID-19. Data came from immunoSEQ multiplex PCR; TCRdb stores just in-frame clones and leaves some out. The sample lists about 140,000 clones; 84% were seen once. The sample comprised PBMCs or T cells enriched from blood (not recorded which). This TCR came from a woman aged 18-35 years who had been exposed to COVID-19.

CDR3 nucleotides: TGTGCCAGTAGTAAGTCCCGACAGCCTAGCAATCAGCCCCAGCATTTT. The encoded protein is CASSKSRQPSNQPQHF. The chain is built from TRBV19 and TRBJ1-5; D might be TRBD1 (5 bases). Deletions cut 4 bases from V and 0 bases from J, with 13 bases between. The CDR3 is made up of 16 amino acids. Germline CDR1 and CDR2: LNHDA and SQIVND (reference sequence).